Each of the 13 T cell receptor beta chains below was sequenced from the same sample in a study of CD8 T cells in Susac syndrome. Random hexamers primed reverse transcription of about 0.5 to 1 ug RNA. TCRdb re-analysed the immunoSEQ multiplex PCR reads in MiXCR, keeping a single row per CDR3 protein. This sample has hundreds of thousands of distinct CDR3 sequences, with 94% found just once. Specimen: CD4+ T cells from PBMCs. The source of these receptors is a human donor with Susac syndrome.

The chain joins TRBV5-4 to TRBJ1-1, with 9 bases that match TRBD1. The CDR3 has 14 amino acids. V dropped 4 bases and J dropped 5; count of bases not matched to a gene: 6. The germline V gene encodes CDR1 SGHNT and CDR2 YYREEE (reference sequence). CDR3 DNA sequence: TGTGCCAGCAGCAGCGGACAGGGGAGGACTGAAGCTTTCTTT. It encodes CASSSGQGRTEAFF.

The chain links TRBV7-9 to TRBJ1-2; 7 nucleotides agree with TRBD1. Germline V gene sequence: CDR1 SEHNR, CDR2 FQNEAQ (reference sequence). This CDR3 is built from 13 residues. The V segment lost 4 bases and the J segment 9 bases; nucleotides outside the gene matches: 8. The CDR3 DNA reads TGTGCCAGCAGCTACGGACAGGCTAACAGCTACACCTTC. Translating it yields CASSYGQANSYTF.

V gene TRBV4-3 combines with J gene TRBJ1-2; D not resolved. Germline V gene sequence: CDR1 LGHNA, CDR2 YSLEER. The CDR3 loop spans 19 amino acids. V lost 2 bases to trimming and J lost 1 base, with 23 bases between them. CDR3: CASSQNLQTSDVDNYGYTF. In nucleotides, the CDR3 is TGCGCCAGCAGCCAAAACCTCCAGACATCGGACGTAGATAACTATGGCTACACCTTC.

The chain carries TRBV12-3 or TRBV12-4 and TRBJ1-1; D remains ambiguous. V was trimmed by 2 bases and J by 5 bases, leaving 6 bases between them. The CDR3 length is 12 residues. The CDR3 DNA sequence: TGTGCCAGCAGTTTATCTGGTACTGAAGCTTTCTTT. Translation: CASSLSGTEAFF.

The chain joins TRBV20-1 to TRBJ2-5, with 8 bases lining up with TRBD2. CDR1 is DFQATT and CDR2 is SNEGSKA in the germline V gene (reference sequence). The CDR3 is made up of 13 amino acids. This CDR3 is CSVSGGQGETQYF. CDR3 nucleotides: TGCAGCGTCTCGGGGGGGCAGGGGGAGACCCAGTACTTC.

This clonotype was observed once. The chain couples TRBV20-1 to TRBJ2-7; TRBD1 is a possible D gene (6 bases). Trimming cost V 1 base and J 7 bases, with 20 bases left between them. The germline V gene has CDR1 DFQATT and CDR2 SNEGSKA (reference sequence). CDR3 length equals 15 residues. CDR3 bases: TGCAGTGCTAGAGCCTTATCGTACAGGGCAGGGGAGCAGTACTTC. This gives the protein CSARALSYRAGEQYF.

V gene TRBV6-5 combines with J gene TRBJ1-1, with D perhaps matching TRBD1 (6 bases). The V gene lost 4 bases and the J gene lost 0 bases, with 12 bases spanning the gap. The V gene's germline CDR1 is MNHEY and CDR2 SVGAGI. CDR3 length equals 15 residues. DNA for the CDR3: TGTGCCAGCAGTTTACAAGACAGGTTGAACACTGAAGCTTTCTTT. Residues: CASSLQDRLNTEAFF.

This rearrangement joins TRBV20-1 to TRBJ1-4; a weak D match, TRBD1 (6 bases). Between the trimmed V and J ends, which lost 5 bases and 8 bases, there was a span of 18 bases. CDR1 and CDR2 from the germline V gene are DFQATT and SNEGSKA (reference sequence). CDR3 size: 14 residues. Written as DNA, the CDR3 is TGCAGTGCTGGAAGGGGGAGCGAGGGGGAAAAACTGTTTTTT. It translates to CSAGRGSEGEKLFF.

The V call is TRBV30, the J call TRBJ1-4; D not certain. The germline V gene encodes CDR1 GTSNPN and CDR2 SVGIG (reference sequence). The CDR3 extends over 14 amino acids. The germline V and J ends were trimmed by 0 bases and 2 bases, with 7 bases remaining between them. CDR3: CAWSVGSTNEKLFF. CDR3 coding DNA: TGTGCCTGGAGTGTGGGATCGACTAATGAAAAACTGTTTTTT.

This sequence joins TRBV30 and TRBJ1-4; 7 bases match TRBD1. Germline V gene sequence: CDR1 GTSNPN, CDR2 SVGIG (reference sequence). The CDR3 covers 13 residues. Trimming cost V 5 bases and J 8 bases; bases outside gene matches: 8. CDR3 nucleotides: TGTGCCTGGGGATCAACAGGGGTCGAAAAACTGTTTTTT. Translated, it gives CAWGSTGVEKLFF.

The V call is TRBV12-3 or TRBV12-4, the J call TRBJ2-5; D possibly corresponds to TRBD2 (6 bases). V was cut by 3 bases and J by 1 base, with 9 bases left in between. This CDR3 is built from 14 residues. CDR3 sequence: CASSLLAVQETQYF. The CDR3 DNA reads TGTGCCAGCAGTTTGTTAGCGGTCCAAGAGACCCAGTACTTC.

The rearrangement links TRBV7-6 to TRBJ2-6; possible D gene TRBD1, 6 bases. CDR3 size: 18 residues. Trimming shortened V by 5 bases and J by 4 bases, and 21 bases separated the two germline ends. Germline V gives CDR1 SGHVS, CDR2 FNYEAQ. CDR3 protein: CASSRGALTGSGANVLTF. The DNA for the CDR3 is TGTGCCAGCAGCCGGGGCGCACTCACAGGGTCGGGGGCCAACGTCCTGACTTTC.

This clonotype was counted a single time. V gene TRBV27 combines with J gene TRBJ2-6; weak D call: TRBD2 (6 bases). There are 17 residues in the CDR3. From germline, CDR1 is MNHEY and CDR2 SMNVEV (reference sequence). With 0 bases removed from V and 0 bases from J, the gap between germline ends came to 9 bases. CDR3 coding DNA: TGTGCCAGCAGTTTATCGGTGGGGGGCTCTGGGGCCAACGTCCTGACTTTC. It encodes CASSLSVGGSGANVLTF.